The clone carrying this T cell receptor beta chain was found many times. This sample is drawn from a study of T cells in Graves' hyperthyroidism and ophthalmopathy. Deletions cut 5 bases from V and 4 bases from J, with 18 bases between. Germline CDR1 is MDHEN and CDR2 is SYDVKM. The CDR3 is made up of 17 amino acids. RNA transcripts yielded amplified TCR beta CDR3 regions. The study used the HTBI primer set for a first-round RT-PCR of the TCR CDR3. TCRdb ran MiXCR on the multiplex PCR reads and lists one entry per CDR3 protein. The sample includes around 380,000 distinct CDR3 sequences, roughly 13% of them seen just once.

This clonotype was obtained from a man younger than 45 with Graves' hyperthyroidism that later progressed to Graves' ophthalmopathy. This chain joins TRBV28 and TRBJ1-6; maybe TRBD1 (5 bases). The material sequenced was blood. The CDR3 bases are TGTGCCAGCAGTCAACCCAGGGTTGGGGGGTATAATTCACCCCTCCACTTT. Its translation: CASSQPRVGGYNSPLHF.